Listed below are T cell receptor beta chains from one sample, sequenced in a study of response to subunit inactivated influenza vaccine. TCRdb passed the RT-PCR reads through MiXCR, listing each CDR3 protein once. The data show about 650,000 distinct CDR3 sequences, with 12% to 15% seen just once and 7.5% to 9% held by the top ten. This material consisted of PBMCs from blood, taken 14 to 15 days before vaccination. These receptors all come from a man in his fifties or sixties who received an inactivated influenza vaccine. Both conserved end residues are part of each CDR3. A D gene is named only where the DNA matches it firmly. Expanded clones are given a class, and other clones once, few, many or no size at all.

TRBD1	13	TRBJ2-7	TRBV7-6	.	CASSGTGGGEQYF	TGTGCCAGCAGCGGGACAGGGGGCGGCGAGCAGTACTTC
.	14	TRBJ1-1	TRBV7-9	.	CASSLPGANTEAFF	TGTGCCAGCAGCTTGCCTGGGGCGAACACTGAAGCTTTCTTT
TRBD2	14	TRBJ2-7	TRBV20-1	few	CSAYRTSGAYEQYF	TGCAGTGCTTACAGGACTAGCGGCGCCTACGAGCAGTACTTC
.	12	TRBJ2-7	TRBV20-1	.	CSALRPGNEQYF	TGCAGTGCTCTTCGACCCGGGAACGAGCAGTACTTC
.	14	TRBJ2-3	TRBV7-7	.	CASSPGFGTDTQYF	TGTGCCAGCAGCCCGGGTTTTGGCACAGATACGCAGTATTTT
TRBD1	17	TRBJ1-6	TRBV6-5	.	CASSYRLQGALASPLHF	TGTGCCAGCAGTTACCGTTTACAGGGGGCTCTAGCTTCACCCCTCCACTTT
TRBD1	15	TRBJ2-3	TRBV15	few	CATSKMGQGGDTQYF	TGTGCCACCAGCAAGATGGGACAGGGGGGAGATACGCAGTATTTT
TRBD1	14	TRBJ1-1	TRBV5-5	few	CASSKDRTNTEAFF	TGTGCCAGCAGCAAGGACAGGACCAACACTGAAGCTTTCTTT
.	14	TRBJ1-1	TRBV30	few	CAWSVSFRGTEAFF	TGTGCCTGGAGTGTATCTTTTCGGGGCACTGAAGCTTTCTTT
.	13	TRBJ1-1	TRBV3-1	few	CASSPGYNTEAFF	TGTGCCAGCAGCCCCGGCTATAACACTGAAGCTTTCTTT
.	13	TRBJ2-2	TRBV10-1	.	CASSEGVTGELFF	TGCGCCAGCAGTGAAGGGGTAACCGGGGAGCTGTTTTTT
.	14	TRBJ1-3	TRBV25-1	few	CASRNTVDGNTIYF	TGTGCCAGCAGGAATACAGTTGACGGAAACACCATATATTTT
TRBD2	15	TRBJ2-7	TRBV28	many	CASGRSGSGSYEQYF	TGTGCCAGCGGACGTAGCGGGAGCGGGTCCTACGAGCAGTACTTC
TRBD2	15	TRBJ2-3	TRBV6-5	.	CASSYPLAGGFTQYF	TGTGCCAGCAGTTACCCCCTAGCGGGCGGGTTTACGCAGTATTTT
.	16	TRBJ2-5	TRBV5-1	few	CASSLGGPATQETQYF	TGCGCCAGCAGCTTGGGTGGACCAGCGACCCAAGAGACCCAGTACTTC
.	15	TRBJ2-7	TRBV20-1	.	CSARDGWTGTYEQYF	TGCAGTGCTAGAGATGGTTGGACCGGAACTTACGAGCAGTACTTC
.	15	TRBJ2-3	TRBV10-3	.	CAISEKVTRTDTQYF	TGTGCCATCAGTGAAAAGGTCACTCGCACAGATACGCAGTATTTT
.	15	TRBJ2-2	TRBV20-1	many	CSATHPHKNTGELFF	TGCAGTGCCACCCATCCCCACAAGAACACCGGGGAGCTGTTTTTT
.	14	TRBJ2-2	TRBV20-1	.	CSVGLWGNTGELFF	TGCAGCGTGGGACTTTGGGGGAACACCGGGGAGCTGTTTTTT
TRBD2	13	TRBJ2-3	TRBV6-2/TRBV6-3	few	CASSYSVLAAQYF	TGTGCCAGCAGTTACTCGGTCCTAGCGGCGCAGTATTTT
.	15	TRBJ1-1	TRBV15	.	CATSRDLIKTGQAFF	TGTGCCACCAGCAGAGATCTAATTAAGACAGGACAAGCTTTCTTT
.	18	TRBJ1-5	TRBV20-1	few	CSASVFGLRKYSNQPQHF	TGCAGTGCTAGTGTTTTCGGCCTGAGGAAGTATAGCAATCAGCCCCAGCATTTT
.	14	TRBJ1-4	TRBV3-1	few	CASSHSRGREKLFF	TGTGCCAGCAGCCACTCGCGGGGCCGGGAAAAACTGTTTTTT
.	15	TRBJ2-7	TRBV15	.	CATSREGARSYEQYF	TGTGCCACCAGCAGAGAGGGGGCAAGGTCCTACGAGCAGTACTTC
TRBD2	14	TRBJ2-7	TRBV29-1	.	CSVGGLAGIYEQYF	TGCAGCGTTGGGGGACTAGCGGGAATCTACGAGCAGTACTTC
.	13	TRBJ1-4	TRBV7-8	few	CASSYSRNEKLFF	TGTGCCAGCAGCTACAGCAGAAATGAAAAACTGTTTTTT
.	14	TRBJ2-7	TRBV4-3	.	CASSQIGAPYEQYF	TGCGCCAGCAGCCAGATAGGGGCTCCCTACGAGCAGTACTTC
.	15	TRBJ1-5	TRBV15	few	CATSETGGSNQPQHF	TGTGCCACCAGCGAGACGGGGGGGAGCAATCAGCCCCAGCATTTT
.	15	TRBJ1-6	TRBV7-9	few	CASSYSRDYNSPLHF	TGTGCCAGCAGTTACTCCCGGGACTATAATTCACCCCTCCACTTT
.	15	TRBJ1-2	TRBV30	.	CAWSVHLRSNYGYNF	TGTGCCTGGAGTGTACACCTCAGGTCTAACTATGGCTACAACTTC
TRBD1	15	TRBJ1-1	TRBV15	many	CATSVNRDRGSLTFF	TGTGCCACCAGCGTTAACCGGGACAGGGGATCCCTTACTTTCTTT
.	16	TRBJ1-2	TRBV28	few	CASSSGTGLNKYGYTF	TGTGCCAGCAGTTCAGGAACAGGGCTAAATAAGTATGGCTACACCTTC
TRBD2	19	TRBJ2-1	TRBV25-1	.	CASSEWVGRAGVVIDEQFF	TGTGCCAGCAGTGAATGGGTCGGGAGGGCCGGAGTAGTGATAGATGAGCAGTTCTTC
TRBD2	14	TRBJ2-3	TRBV29-1	few	CSGGTSGPTDTQYF	TGCAGCGGTGGGACTAGCGGACCCACAGATACGCAGTATTTT
.	14	TRBJ1-2	TRBV6-2/TRBV6-3	.	CASSYPDQHYGYTF	TGTGCCAGCAGTTACCCCGACCAGCACTATGGCTACACCTTC
.	14	TRBJ2-3	TRBV7-3	few	CASSAGSHTDTQYF	TGTGCCAGCAGCGCCGGGAGCCACACAGATACGCAGTATTTT
.	14	TRBJ1-6	TRBV12-3/TRBV12-4	many	CASSPDTYNSPLHF	TGTGCCAGCAGTCCCGACACGTATAATTCACCCCTCCACTTT
TRBD1	15	TRBJ2-7	TRBV29-1	many	CSVRVRTGETYEQYF	TGCAGCGTTCGTGTGCGCACAGGGGAGACCTACGAGCAGTACTTC
.	13	TRBJ2-4	TRBV6-6	few	CASINPRGNIQYF	TGTGCCAGCATCAACCCCCGGGGGAACATTCAGTACTTC
.	13	TRBJ2-2	TRBV20-1	many	CSASYRNTGELFF	TGCAGTGCTAGTTACAGGAACACCGGGGAGCTGTTTTTT
TRBD2	14	TRBJ2-5	TRBV12-3/TRBV12-4	many	CASRPAGGRETQYF	TGTGCCAGCAGACCAGCGGGAGGGCGGGAGACCCAGTACTTC
.	15	TRBJ1-1	TRBV20-1	.	CSAKSATDWIVEAFF	TGCAGTGCTAAATCAGCGACAGATTGGATCGTTGAAGCTTTCTTT
.	15	TRBJ2-7	TRBV7-2	.	CASSLSSGEPYEQYF	TGTGCCAGCAGCTTATCCAGTGGGGAACCCTACGAGCAGTACTTC
TRBD1	16	TRBJ1-1	TRBV4-3	.	CASSQDLGTGATLAFF	TGCGCCAGCAGCCAAGATTTAGGGACAGGGGCCACCTTGGCTTTCTTT
.	14	TRBJ2-7	TRBV27	.	CASSFSSATYEQYF	TGTGCCAGCAGTTTCTCGTCGGCTACCTACGAGCAGTACTTC
TRBD1	13	TRBJ2-7	TRBV6-1	.	CASSPGTGLEQYF	TGTGCCAGCAGTCCCGGGACAGGGTTGGAGCAGTACTTC
.	14	TRBJ2-7	TRBV5-1	.	CASSLVAGTYEQYF	TGCGCCAGCAGCTTGGTGGCCGGGACTTACGAGCAGTACTTC
.	12	TRBJ1-2	TRBV25-1	few	CASAGGEYGYTF	TGTGCCAGCGCGGGGGGAGAATATGGCTACACCTTC
TRBD1	15	TRBJ2-5	TRBV28	.	CASTDTGGLQETQYF	TGTGCCAGCACCGATACAGGGGGCCTCCAAGAGACCCAGTACTTC
TRBD1	18	TRBJ2-6	TRBV10-3	.	CATRRVGQGISGANVLTF	TGTGCCACCAGGCGAGTGGGACAGGGGATCTCTGGGGCCAACGTCCTGACTTTC
TRBD1	15	TRBJ2-2	TRBV6-2/TRBV6-3	.	CASTDRGFGTGELFF	TGTGCCAGCACCGACAGGGGGTTCGGGACCGGGGAGCTGTTTTTT
TRBD1	14	TRBJ2-7	TRBV20-1	few	CSASPPTGARGQYF	TGCAGTGCTAGTCCTCCGACAGGGGCGAGGGGGCAGTACTTC
.	16	TRBJ2-3	TRBV29-1	.	CSVAPQLGQFADTQYF	TGCAGCGTCGCCCCTCAGCTCGGACAGTTTGCAGATACGCAGTATTTT
TRBD2	13	TRBJ2-2	TRBV10-3	few	CAIRAGSTGELFF	TGTGCCATCAGAGCGGGGTCGACCGGGGAGCTGTTTTTT